This TCR beta chain was sequenced in a study of blood T cell repertoires in COVID-19. About the research overall: Samples came from the United States, Italy and Spain, spanning acute and convalescent COVID-19.

This clone was found once. CDR3 length equals 17 residues. Trimming shortened V by 5 bases and J by 3 bases, and 22 bases separated the two germline ends. Germline V gives CDR1 LNHDA, CDR2 SQIVND (reference sequence). Assay: immunoSEQ multiplex PCR; the TCRdb copy retains only in-frame clones and omits some. The data hold about 66,000 clones, with just over 85% observed a single time. The source material was peripheral blood. The chain recombines TRBV19 with TRBJ1-2; D perhaps matches TRBD1 (6 bases). The TCR was taken from a man in his forties or fifties with active COVID-19. In DNA, the CDR3 is TGTGCCAGTAGTGTTGGACAGCACATTACTCCCTACTATGGCTACACCTTC. It specifies CASSVGQHITPYYGYTF. Supplemented by reference TRBV19 and TRBJ1-2, the full variable domain reads DGGITQSPKYLFRKEGQNVTLSCEQNLNHDAMYWYRQDPGQGLRLIYYSQIVNDFQKGDIAEGYSVSREKKESFPLTVTSAQKNPTAFYLCASSVGQHITPYYGYTFGSGTRLTVV.